A selection of T cell receptor beta chains follows, all from one sample in a study of T cell clones after liver transplantation. Assay: immunoSEQ multiplex PCR; the TCRdb copy retains only in-frame clones and omits some. This sample has about 20,000 clones; roughly nine tenths occur once, and the top ten carry 10% to 15%. Specimen: CD8+ T cells from blood, collected roughly 3.5 years after liver transplant. The receptors here all came from a human patient who received a liver transplant. Part of the T cell pool may stem from the graft donor. The CDR3 runs from the conserved cysteine through the conserved F or W. D genes are given only for firm matches. Clone size is not always given. Where it is, it says once, few, many or a class for expanded clones.

d_gene,v_gene,j_gene,abundance,CDR3aa,CDR3nt
.,TRBV10-1,TRBJ1-1,once,CASSRDRGRTEAFF,TGCGCCAGCAGCCGAGATCGGGGGAGGACTGAAGCTTTCTTT
.,TRBV7-9,TRBJ2-7,once,CASSPSHEQYF,TGTGCCAGCAGCCCGAGCCACGAGCAGTACTTC
.,TRBV19,TRBJ1-5,.,CASSIVEGRDQHF,TGTGCCAGTAGTATTGTTGAGGGACGGGACCAGCATTTT
TRBD2,TRBV27,TRBJ2-7,.,CASSPTSGGSYEQYF,TGTGCCAGCAGTCCGACTAGCGGGGGTTCCTACGAGCAGTACTTC
.,TRBV27,TRBJ1-4,.,CASSFNPGSNEKLFF,TGTGCCAGCAGTTTCAACCCAGGTTCTAATGAAAAACTGTTTTTT
.,TRBV28,TRBJ1-1,few,CASRGGQTTMNTEAFF,TGTGCCAGCAGAGGCGGACAGACCACCATGAACACTGAAGCTTTCTTT
.,TRBV19,TRBJ1-1,.,CASLRGGMNTEAFF,TGTGCCTCATTGCGGGGGGGGATGAACACTGAAGCTTTCTTT
TRBD2,TRBV6-5,TRBJ2-7,once,CASSYGTSGRYEQYF,TGTGCCAGCAGCTACGGGACTAGCGGCCGCTACGAGCAGTACTTC
.,TRBV10-1,TRBJ2-2,.,CASRSGNGGELFF,TGCGCCAGCAGATCTGGGAACGGCGGGGAGCTGTTTTTT
TRBD2,TRBV19,TRBJ2-7,.,CASSIDLFGTSGRYYEQYF,TGTGCCAGTAGTATAGATCTATTTGGGACTAGCGGGAGATACTACGAGCAGTACTTC
.,TRBV11-2,TRBJ1-2,.,CASSLELYTAYGYTF,TGTGCCAGCAGCTTAGAGTTATATACTGCCTATGGCTACACCTTC
.,TRBV19,TRBJ1-2,.,CASSIRTVYGYTF,TGTGCCAGTAGTATACGGACAGTCTATGGCTACACCTTC
.,TRBV27,TRBJ2-7,.,CASSLSAGGQGYEQYF,TGTGCCAGCAGTTTATCTGCGGGGGGACAGGGCTACGAGCAGTACTTC
.,TRBV19,TRBJ1-5,.,CASSITGGWGQPQHF,TGTGCCAGTAGTATAACAGGAGGATGGGGCCAGCCCCAGCATTTT
TRBD2,TRBV11-3,TRBJ2-1,.,CASSTNRDATGTSGINEQFF,TGTGCCAGCAGCACTAACAGGGACGCCACCGGGACTAGCGGGATAAATGAGCAGTTCTTC